Detailed here is one TCR beta chain. No cognate antigen has been identified for it. Qualities for individual bases were not recorded, and no much larger clone is one base off. The data stem from a study of human T cells and chemical hapten exposure (dated by TCRdb to about 2021). About the investigation overall: For sensitization, 2% DPC in acetone was applied to a 2 cm by 2 cm area of upper inner arm skin. Throughout the study period of roughly 24 weeks, patients also received therapeutic DPC doses to the scalp every week. Patch testing was performed on the upper back with Finn chambers containing 0.01% DPC, and the patch tests were scored after 6 days according to International Contact Dermatitis Research Group standards. The mostly female patient cohort included alopecia areata with under or over 50% scalp involvement, alopecia totalis and alopecia universalis. Libraries were pooled for sequencing, and per-sample TCR yields varied mainly because of small differences in library volumes within the pool. The study tracked peripheral blood TCR repertoire changes in vivo during primary and secondary sensitization to the hapten diphenylcyclopropenone (DPC) in alopecia patients. Patient blood was sampled pre-sensitization (week 0) and at 2, 6 and about 24 weeks after DPC sensitization. Approximately 28 alopecia patients gave blood for TCR sequencing at one to four time points (pre-sensitization, 2, 6 and 24 weeks).

Preparation of the library involved RACE. Sequencing was performed on a NextSeq 500. During library preparation, unique molecular identifiers were attached to individual cDNA molecules so that TCRs could be counted in a quantitative, reproducible way. Each blood RNA sample was used to sequence both TCR alpha and TCR beta chains. For the original study's pipeline: A median of around 100,000 TCRs per sample was observed, with a range of 23,224 to 690,600. V, J and CDR3 annotation of the TCR reads was carried out using the Decombinator software suite. For PS versus PT1 abundance plots, all samples were subsampled to the same number of TCRs (28,000). Expanded TCRs were defined as absent before sensitization and observed at least eight times at the 2-week time point. TCRdb reanalyzed the raw reads on its own, using fastp at Q25 for trimming and MiXCR for clone calling, and kept in-frame beta chains. Rows are combined by CDR3 protein, so each entry shows the most common genes and DNA. For this entry, the V and J calls and clone size follow TCRdb and not the study's own pipeline. This sample is represented by roughly 80,000 distinct CDR3 sequences; about 15% of them were singletons. About 4.6% of the sample comes from the top ten.

Overall study results and their limits: The number of PT1 expanded TCRs positively correlated with patch test score, significant at thresholds 8, 16 and 32 but not 4. DPC sensitization did not change how many TCRs were above 1 in 1000 frequency, and no evidence was found of alterations in global repertoire structure. Expanded TCRs formed significantly more large CDR3 similarity clusters than pre-sensitization or healthy control sets, consistent with antigen-driven responses. Repeated subsampling changed both the strength of the expansion versus patch-test correlation and the threshold at which the correlation became significant. All patients had alopecia, a presumed autoimmune disease, so their immune response might differ from that of healthy individuals.

The time point label for this specimen denotes: pre-sensitization, week 0. Reading the label with the study, this specimen's treatment or condition is: therapeutic diphenylcyclopropenone sensitization with weekly scalp DPC. At every patch-test visit, the blood draw took place before the patch test was put on. Eligible patients were aged 18 to 70, diagnosed with alopecia, deemed suitable for DPC therapy, and excluded if pregnant. Total RNA was isolated from unfractionated whole blood collected in Tempus Blood RNA tubes. CDR1 SQVTM and CDR2 ANQGSEA were looked up in the germline V gene. The CDR3 holds 12 amino acids from the cysteine to the phenylalanine. CDR3 DNA is the only sequence kept; it has 36 bases, read in frame from the first base. V and J are truncated by 6 bases and 3 bases respectively, leaving an intervening sequence of 11 bases.

Recombination joined TRBV29-1 with TRBJ1-2, and the D gene may be TRBD1, 5 bases matching. The sequencing used whole blood, collected in connection with sensitization to the hapten diphenylcyclopropenone (DPC). The TCR sequence derives from a woman in her 50s with alopecia areata. Some clones in this sample may be carry-over from other donors' samples. The CDR3 region reads CSVTTDYYGYTF. The DNA sequence follows: TGCAGCGTGACGACAGACTACTATGGCTACACCTTC.